One sample yielded the 5 T cell receptor beta chains listed below, sequenced in a study of cytomegalovirus exposure and HLA in healthy donors. The PCR contained 60 Vbeta and 13 Jbeta primers. TCRdb's copy holds only in-frame clones and misses some; the assay was immunoSEQ multiplex PCR. Of about 130,000 clones listed, approximately 85% were seen once; the top ten hold less than 7%. The specimen sequenced was PBMCs. These receptors were obtained from a woman aged 30 to 39 in good health and CMV-seropositive.

J is TRBJ1-1 and V is TRBV7-9; the D is unclear. CDR3 length: 13 residues. CDR1 and CDR2 from the germline V gene are SEHNR and FQNEAQ (reference sequence). Trimming left V 1 base short and J 7 bases short, with 10 bases between. In DNA, the CDR3 is TGTGCCAGCAGCTTAGGAACTCTCCTTGAAGCTTTCTTT. This encodes CASSLGTLLEAFF.

This chain uses TRBV5-6 with TRBJ2-5, with 9 bases fitting TRBD1. The closer fit of TRBJ2-7 to the DNA end suggests the J call may be wrong. CDR3 length: 15 residues. The germline CDR1 and CDR2 sequences are SGHDT and YYEEEE. The CDR3 protein is CASIYLRDRDYEQYF. CDR3 bases: TGTGCCAGCATCTATCTCCGGGACAGGGACTACGAGCAGTACTTC.

This sequence joins TRBV9 and TRBJ1-1; TRBD1 is a possible D gene (5 bases). The CDR3 contains 12 residues. V lost 3 bases to trimming and J lost 7 bases, with 10 bases between them. Germline CDR1 SGDLS, CDR2 YYNGEE. The CDR3 is CASSEGQGEAFF. The CDR3 coding sequence is TGTGCCAGCAGCGAGGGGCAGGGTGAAGCTTTCTTT.

The V and J genes are TRBV28 and TRBJ1-2, with TRBD1 as a possible D gene (5 bases). V lost 5 bases, J lost 4 bases, and 11 bases lay in between. CDR3 length: 13 residues. The germline CDR1 and CDR2 sequences are MDHEN and SYDVKM. In nucleotides, the CDR3 is TGTGCCAGCAGTCCCCTCGACAGCTATGGCTACACCTTC. Translated: CASSPLDSYGYTF.

This clone was recorded a few times. This chain uses TRBV4-2 with TRBJ1-1; D is undetermined. CDR3 size: 12 residues. Germline V gives CDR1 LGHNA, CDR2 YNFKEQ. V gave up 5 bases and J gave up 0 bases, with 4 bases separating them. The CDR3 loop reads CASSTVNTEAFF. As DNA, the CDR3 is TGTGCCAGCAGCACAGTGAACACTGAAGCTTTCTTT.